This paragraph reports one T cell receptor (beta chain). The antigen remains unidentified. Between the trimmed V and J ends, which lost 11 bases and 7 bases, there was a span of 15 bases. CDR3 length: 11 residues. The germline V gene encodes CDR1 ENHRY and CDR2 SYGVKD. One entry per CDR3 protein, called by TCRdb with MiXCR from the reads. The sample has about 920,000 distinct CDR3 sequences; approximately 31% are singletons. The entry originates in a study of T cell repertoires in cytomegalovirus infection. The TCR was taken from a human donor in good health (CMV status not recorded). Some clones in this sample may be carry-over from other donors' samples. The sample here was cultured CD8+ T cells from PBMCs, taken from culture after CMV antigen stimulation. The gene calls are TRBV10-3 and TRBJ2-7; tentative D call: TRBD2 (5 bases). The CDR3, as DNA: TGTGCCGTGGAGGCTAGCAAGGAGCAGTACTTC. It translates to CAVEASKEQYF.